The clone carrying this T cell receptor beta chain was found many times. Trimming took 4 bases from V and 4 from J, leaving 10 bases between them. The CDR3 runs to 13 residues. CDR1 is SNHLY, CDR2 FYNNEI, per germline. The TCR library protocol attached unique molecular identifiers to the individual cDNA molecules. Using its own MiXCR run on the 5' RACE reads, TCRdb lists one record per CDR3 protein. The sample gives roughly 99,000 distinct CDR3 sequences, approximately 12% of which show up once; about 7.6% is in the top ten. This sample stems from a study of early T cells in non-severe SARS-CoV-2 infection. Overall study: Whole-blood bulk RNA, unsorted, was sequenced, and chains were unpaired.

Material for sequencing was whole blood. The origin of this receptor is an adult who was a healthcare worker with PCR-confirmed SARS-CoV-2 infection or an uninfected control (not recorded which). The gene calls are TRBV2 and TRBJ2-5; D is undetermined. The CDR3 sequence is CASSGHRPETQYF. As DNA, the CDR3 is TGTGCCAGCAGTGGGCATCGGCCAGAGACCCAGTACTTC.